A selection of T cell receptor beta chains follows, all from one sample in a study of T cells in Graves' hyperthyroidism and ophthalmopathy. TCRdb analysed the multiplex PCR reads with MiXCR anew, one entry per CDR3 protein. This table holds roughly 740,000 distinct CDR3 sequences, around 15% found once. The sequenced material came from blood. These receptors all come from a man younger than 30 with Graves' hyperthyroidism. Each CDR3 is given with its conserved first and last residue. The D gene is left open where the match is weak. Clone size, where shown, is once, few, many, or a class for clones that have expanded.

j_call v_call cdr3_length clone_size d_call cdr3_nt cdr3_aa
TRBJ2-1 TRBV12-3/TRBV12-4 11 many NA TGTGCCAGCAGTTCAAGGGGATGGCAGTTCTTC CASSSRGWQFF
TRBJ2-1 TRBV7-2 15 few NA TGTGCCAGCGGCCCTAGGCAGGGGTCCTACAATGAGCAGTCCTTC CASGPRQGSYNEQSF
TRBJ1-5 TRBV7-2 11 once NA TGTGCCAGCAGCTATGGAGGGCCCCAGCATTTT CASSYGGPQHF
TRBJ1-4 TRBV20-1 15 few TRBD1 TGCAGTGCTTTTCCCCCCGGGACAGGGGATGAAAAACTGTTTTTT CSAFPPGTGDEKLFF
TRBJ2-7 TRBV5-5 14 NA TRBD2 TGTGCCAGCAGCTTGGAGCAGCGGGGCGACGAGCAGTACTTC CASSLEQRGDEQYF
TRBJ2-7 TRBV20-1 15 many TRBD2 TGCAGTGCTACTCCCGCGGGAGGGCCCTCCTACGAGCAGTACTTC CSATPAGGPSYEQYF
TRBJ1-2 TRBV7-2 15 few TRBD1 TGTGCCAGCAGCCCACGGACAGGTCCTAACTATGGCTACACCTTC CASSPRTGPNYGYTF
TRBJ2-7 TRBV27 13 many NA TGTGCCAGCAGGAGGACTATCTCCTACGAGCAGTACTTC CASRRTISYEQYF
TRBJ2-1 TRBV5-8 15 NA TRBD1 TGTGCCAGCAGCCTCTGGACAGGGGATCCCGATGAGCAGTTCTTC CASSLWTGDPDEQFF
TRBJ1-2 TRBV9 17 NA TRBD1 TGTGCCAGCAGCGTAGCGGGACAGGGACCGCCTAACTATGGCTACACCTTC CASSVAGQGPPNYGYTF
TRBJ2-1 TRBV20-1 16 many TRBD2 TGCAGTGCGAGGCTAGCGGGAGGGAATCGATACAATGAGCAGTTCTTC CSARLAGGNRYNEQFF
TRBJ2-2 TRBV28 15 few NA TGTGCCAGCAGTGGCCCGGGGGCGGCCACCGGGGAGCTGTTTTTT CASSGPGAATGELFF
TRBJ1-1 TRBV6-1 14 many NA TGTGCCAGCAGTCCCTTGATATCCAACACTGAAGCTTTCTTT CASSPLISNTEAFF
TRBJ2-1 TRBV3-1 16 few TRBD2 TGTGCCAGCAGCTTCGGGGCGGCTAGCGGGCACAATGAGCAGTTCTTC CASSFGAASGHNEQFF
TRBJ1-4 TRBV28 17 NA NA TGTGCCAGCAGTTTTTGGAAAGGCTATGCAACTAATGAAAAACTGTTTTTT CASSFWKGYATNEKLFF
TRBJ2-1 TRBV5-1 17 NA TRBD2 TGCGCCAGCAGCACGACTAGCGGGAGATGGACCTACAATGAGCAGTTCTTC CASSTTSGRWTYNEQFF
TRBJ2-7 TRBV6-5 14 many NA TGTGCCAGCAGTTACTCACGGCAGGGCTACGAGCAGTACTTC CASSYSRQGYEQYF
TRBJ1-3 TRBV28 17 NA NA TGTGCCAGCAGCCCTCTTGGGGACCGATTTTCTGGAAACACCATATATTTT CASSPLGDRFSGNTIYF
TRBJ2-7 TRBV7-2 12 many NA TGTGCCAGCAGCTTAAGGAAGGGCGAGCAGTACTTC CASSLRKGEQYF